These 24 T cell receptor beta chains were sequenced from one sample in a study of blood T cell repertoires in COVID-19. This table comes from immunoSEQ multiplex PCR, and its TCRdb copy is limited to in-frame clones, with some not included. The sample consists of under 450,000 clones, about 91% of them appearing once. The sequenced sample consisted of peripheral blood. The source is a woman in her thirties or forties with COVID-19, enrolled during active disease.

The rearrangement joins TRBV13 to TRBJ1-2; D ambiguous. From germline, CDR1 is PRHDT and CDR2 FYEKMQ (reference sequence). The CDR3 is 16 amino acids. V lost 2 bases, J lost 7 bases, and 20 bases lay in between. CDR3 loop: CASSLMVRSQRGGYTF. CDR3 in DNA: TGTGCCAGCAGCTTAATGGTTCGCAGCCAACGGGGTGGCTACACCTTC.

The chain combines TRBV28 with TRBJ1-1; possibly TRBD1 for D (6 bases). CDR3 length equals 14 residues. CDR1 is MDHEN and CDR2 is SYDVKM in the germline V gene. Trimming took 6 bases from V and 5 from J, leaving 16 bases between them. The CDR3 coding sequence is TGTGCCAGCAGGAAAACAGGGCTTGGGACTGAAGCTTTCTTT. Protein sequence: CASRKTGLGTEAFF.

J is TRBJ1-6 and V is TRBV5-8; 8 positions match TRBD1. Germline-derived CDR1 and CDR2 are SGHTS and YDEGEE. Trimming took 1 base from V and 7 from J; bases not matched to a gene: 4. The CDR3 has 15 residues. In DNA, the CDR3 is TGTGCCAGCAGCTTGAGCAGGGGGCTCAATTCACCCCTCCACTTT. The encoded protein is CASSLSRGLNSPLHF.

Only a few counts were recorded for this clone. This chain uses TRBV19 with TRBJ1-2; D gene ambiguous. The V gene lost 3 bases and the J gene lost 6 bases, with 20 bases spanning the gap. The CDR3 runs 16 residues. Germline V CDR1 and CDR2: LNHDA, SQIVND (reference sequence). CDR3 sequence reads: CASSIGSGFGFDGYTF. The DNA of the CDR3 is TGTGCCAGTAGTATTGGATCCGGGTTCGGATTCGATGGCTACACCTTC. Together with reference TRBV19 and TRBJ1-2, the CDR3 gives the full variable domain: DGGITQSPKYLFRKEGQNVTLSCEQNLNHDAMYWYRQDPGQGLRLIYYSQIVNDFQKGDIAEGYSVSREKKESFPLTVTSAQKNPTAFYLCASSIGSGFGFDGYTFGSGTRLTVV.

This rearrangement joins TRBV6-6 to TRBJ1-1; possible D gene TRBD1, 5 bases. This CDR3 contains 15 residues. V dropped 7 bases and J dropped 0 bases, with 15 bases sitting between them. Germline loops: CDR1 MNHNY, CDR2 SVGAGI (reference sequence). This CDR3 reads CASKPRRGMNTEAFF. CDR3 bases: TGTGCCAGCAAACCGCGGAGGGGTATGAACACTGAAGCTTTCTTT.

The J gene is TRBJ2-1, the V gene TRBV27; 11 nucleotides match TRBD1. The V segment lost 2 bases and the J segment 6 bases; nucleotides outside the gene matches: 12. This CDR3 comprises 18 residues. Germline CDR1 and CDR2: MNHEY and SMNVEV (reference sequence). The chain's CDR3 is CASSLEGQGAGFVNEQFF. DNA of the CDR3: TGTGCCAGCAGTTTAGAAGGACAGGGGGCAGGATTCGTCAATGAGCAGTTCTTC.

The V and J genes are TRBV28 and TRBJ1-2, with TRBD1 matching 8 bases. Germline lookup yields CDR1 MDHEN and CDR2 SYDVKM. CDR3 length: 15 amino acids. The V and J ends lost 6 bases and 2 bases, in that order; junction bases with no gene match: 8. CDR3 DNA: TGTGCCAGCAGCCCGGTACAGGGGGTGAACTATGGCTACACCTTC. Its protein is CASSPVQGVNYGYTF.

The gene calls are TRBV29-1 and TRBJ2-7, with 10 bases aligning to TRBD2. Losses at the gene ends were 6 bases for V and 3 bases for J; bases not matched to a gene: 8. Germline CDR1 SQVTM, CDR2 ANQGSEA. The CDR3 has 14 amino acids. The DNA for the CDR3 is TGCAGCGTAAGGACTAGCGGAGGTATCTACGAGCAGTACTTC. Translation: CSVRTSGGIYEQYF.

The chain carries TRBV5-6 and TRBJ1-4; 7 bases match TRBD1. The CDR3 contains 14 residues. Per germline, CDR1 SGHDT and CDR2 YYEEEE. V trimming: 6 bases; J trimming: 5 bases; junction bases outside the gene matches: 7. CDR3 in amino acids: CASILGTDNEKLFF. In DNA, the CDR3 is TGTGCCAGCATTCTGGGGACAGACAATGAAAAACTGTTTTTT.

The gene calls are TRBV2 and TRBJ1-3, with D hard to call. The germline CDR1 and CDR2 sequences are SNHLY and FYNNEI. The CDR3 is 14 amino acids. V lost 5 bases to trimming and J lost 0 bases, with 8 bases between them. Here the CDR3 DNA reads TGTGCCAGCAGTCCCAGGCTCTCTGGAAACACCATATATTTT. It encodes CASSPRLSGNTIYF.

CDR3 coding DNA: TGTGCCAGCAGTGAAGTGCGACAGAGCTATAGCAATCAGCCCCAGCATTTT. It is translated as CASSEVRQSYSNQPQHF. V gene TRBV6-1 combines with J gene TRBJ1-5, with a tentative D call TRBD1 (5 bases). The CDR3 is 17 amino acids. CDR1 is MNHNS, CDR2 SASEGT, per germline. Trimming pared 1 base from V and 0 bases from J, leaving 13 bases between.

The V and J genes are TRBV6-1 and TRBJ1-6, with 7 bases lining up with TRBD1. V dropped 4 bases and J dropped 6; count of bases not matched to a gene: 9. Germline CDR1 reads MNHNS; CDR2 reads SASEGT. The CDR3 runs to 16 residues. CDR3 protein: CASSAQGELPNSPLHF. The CDR3 DNA follows: TGTGCCAGCAGTGCCCAGGGGGAGCTGCCTAATTCACCCCTCCACTTT.

The chain is built from TRBV27 and TRBJ2-1; D is possibly TRBD2 (6 bases). V was clipped by 6 bases and J by 4 bases, with 16 bases between them. The CDR3 spans 15 residues. Germline values: CDR1 MNHEY, CDR2 SMNVEV (reference sequence). The CDR3 sequence is CASRPYRAGYNEQFF. DNA of the CDR3: TGTGCCAGCAGACCCTATCGGGCGGGGTACAATGAGCAGTTCTTC.

Concerning this clone: This sample also contains other DNA sequences that code for the same CDR3. CDR3 residues: CAISETGSGNTIYF. The CDR3 DNA is TGTGCCATCAGTGAGACCGGCTCTGGAAACACCATATATTTT. The genes are TRBV10-3 and TRBJ1-3, with D uncertain. V lost 2 bases to trimming and J lost 0 bases, with 5 bases between them. Germline V gene lookup returns CDR1 ENHRY and CDR2 SYGVKD. The CDR3 is 14 residues long.

The chain has TRBV18 and TRBJ2-1; D may be TRBD1 (6 bases). The V gene lost 3 bases and the J gene lost 9 bases, with 21 bases spanning the gap. The CDR3 loop spans 16 amino acids. CDR1 is KGHSH and CDR2 is LQKENI in the germline V gene. The CDR3 region is CASSPPGQGNLGEQFF. As DNA, the CDR3 is TGTGCCAGCTCACCGCCGGGGCAGGGGAATCTTGGTGAGCAGTTCTTC.

The chain employs TRBV4-3 and TRBJ1-5, with D hard to call. Germline values: CDR1 LGHNA, CDR2 YSLEER. The CDR3 consists of 14 residues. Trimming pared 0 bases from V and 6 bases from J, leaving 9 bases between. This CDR3 reads CASSQDVLGQPQHF. The DNA of the CDR3 is TGCGCCAGCAGCCAAGATGTCCTAGGTCAGCCCCAGCATTTT.

This clone was counted ten times or more. The chain couples TRBV5-6 to TRBJ2-7; TRBD2 might be the D (5 bases). The CDR3 is 13 amino acids. Trimming removed 4 bases from V and 2 bases from J, with 10 bases in between. CDR1 and CDR2 (germline): SGHDT, YYEEEE. CDR3 DNA: TGTGCCAGCAGCCTTGGACTGCCCTACGAGCAGTACTTC. Translating gives CASSLGLPYEQYF. The whole variable domain, remainder taken from reference TRBV5-6 and TRBJ2-7, is DAGVTQSPTHLIKTRGQQVTLRCSPKSGHDTVSWYQQALGQGPQFIFQYYEEEERQRGNFPDRFSGHQFPNYSSELNVNALLLGDSALYLCASSLGLPYEQYFGPGTRLTVT.

The chain recombines TRBV30 with TRBJ1-3; D might be TRBD1 (6 bases). Trimming took off 0 bases at V and 1 base at J, with 16 bases between the two ends. Per germline, CDR1 GTSNPN and CDR2 SVGIG (reference sequence). The CDR3 contains 17 residues. This CDR3 is CAWSVQLGGASGNTIYF. For the CDR3, the DNA is TGTGCCTGGAGTGTACAGTTAGGGGGGGCATCTGGAAACACCATATATTTT.

The chain links TRBV6-5 to TRBJ1-2; 8 bases fit TRBD1. Germline V gene lookup returns CDR1 MNHEY and CDR2 SVGAGI. V lost 6 bases, J lost 8 bases, and 11 bases stayed unmatched. CDR3 length equals 14 residues. The CDR3 coding sequence is TGTGCCAGCAGGGCCTTTCAGGGGGCGTGGGGCTACACCTTC. Its translation is CASRAFQGAWGYTF.

The chain carries TRBV14 and TRBJ1-3; TRBD1 might be the D (5 bases). This CDR3 is 15 amino acids long. In germline, CDR1 is SGHDN, CDR2 FVKESK. V lost 3 bases to trimming and J lost 0 bases, with 9 bases between them. The CDR3 region is CASSQGLYSGNTIYF. CDR3 in DNA: TGTGCCAGCAGCCAGGGACTATACTCTGGAAACACCATATATTTT.

The chain couples TRBV5-1 to TRBJ2-2; D not certain. The CDR3 length is 11 residues. The germline CDR1 and CDR2 sequences are SGHRS and YFSETQ. Between the trimmed V and J ends, which lost 3 bases and 8 bases, there was a span of 5 bases. CDR3 in amino acids: CASSSGGELFF. The CDR3 bases are TGCGCCAGCAGCTCAGGAGGGGAGCTGTTTTTT.

The sample holds one count of this clone. The gene calls are TRBV29-1 and TRBJ1-5; the match to TRBD1 covers 9 bases. The CDR3 sequence is 13 residues long. J gave up 11 bases and V 4 bases, and 9 bases lay outside the gene matches. Looked up from germline, CDR1 is SQVTM and CDR2 is ANQGSEA. The chain's CDR3 is CSVGQGVAGAQHF. For the CDR3, the DNA is TGCAGCGTTGGACAGGGGGTCGCTGGGGCCCAGCATTTT.

The sample holds many counts of this clone. The J gene is TRBJ1-2, the V gene TRBV5-4, with D maybe TRBD1 (6 bases). Germline assignment: CDR1 SGHNT and CDR2 YYREEE (reference sequence). The CDR3 runs 13 residues. V was shortened by 1 base and J by 5 bases, with 9 bases between the two germline ends. The CDR3 DNA reads TGTGCCAGCAGCTTGCTGGGGGCGTATGGCTACACCTTC. Its translation: CASSLLGAYGYTF.

This CDR3 reads CASTDRGTEQYF. The CDR3 DNA reads as TGTGCCAGCACTGATAGGGGTACGGAGCAGTACTTC. V gene TRBV12-3 or TRBV12-4 combines with J gene TRBJ2-7, with a weak D call TRBD1 (5 bases). This CDR3 region has 12 residues. V was pared by 7 bases and J by 7 bases, with 14 bases between.